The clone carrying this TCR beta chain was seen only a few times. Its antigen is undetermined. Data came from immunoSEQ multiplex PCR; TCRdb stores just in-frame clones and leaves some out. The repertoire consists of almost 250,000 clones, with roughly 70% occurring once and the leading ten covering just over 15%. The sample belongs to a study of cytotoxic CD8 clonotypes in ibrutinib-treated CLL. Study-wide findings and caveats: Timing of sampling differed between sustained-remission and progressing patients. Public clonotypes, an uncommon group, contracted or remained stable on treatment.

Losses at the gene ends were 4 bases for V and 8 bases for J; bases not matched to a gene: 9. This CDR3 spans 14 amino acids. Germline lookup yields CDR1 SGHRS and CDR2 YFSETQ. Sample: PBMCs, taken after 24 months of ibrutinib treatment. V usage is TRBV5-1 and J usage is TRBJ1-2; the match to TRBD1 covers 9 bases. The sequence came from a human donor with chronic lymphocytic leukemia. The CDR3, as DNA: TGCGCCAGCAGCACTGGACAGGGGATAAGGGGCTACACCTTC. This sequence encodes CASSTGQGIRGYTF.